Sequencing of this T cell receptor beta chain was carried out in a study of OX40 agonist ivuxolimab in advanced cancers. TCRdb's table, derived via immunoSEQ multiplex PCR, lists solely in-frame clones and lacks some. The data contain about 66,000 clones, about nine tenths of them singletons. Regarding the study as a whole: Relative to CD4+ cells, CD8+ T cells on average had more expanded clones.

About this clone: The antigen remains unidentified.

CDR3 size: 16 residues. The germline V gene has CDR1 SGHNT and CDR2 YYREEE (reference sequence). Trimming left V 1 base short and J 4 bases short, with 14 bases between. Patients were excluded for autoimmune disease history or systemic immunosuppression. The sequences come from CD4+ or CD8+ T cells sorted from blood, collected in a trial of the OX40 agonist ivuxolimab. J is TRBJ2-2 and V is TRBV5-4; D ambiguous. The sequence was obtained from an adult with an advanced solid tumor such as melanoma, head and neck, liver or kidney cancer. CDR3 sequence reads: CASSLYSGVGTGELFF. In DNA, the CDR3 is TGTGCCAGCAGCTTGTATTCGGGCGTGGGCACCGGGGAGCTGTTTTTT.